This T cell receptor beta chain was profiled in a study of OX40 agonist ivuxolimab in advanced cancers. Study-wide context: Every 2 weeks, patients got intravenous ivuxolimab at one of six dose levels (0.01-10 mg/kg).

TCRdb's table, derived via immunoSEQ multiplex PCR, lists solely in-frame clones and lacks some. In the table there are about 65,000 clones, about nine tenths of which are singletons. The CDR3 extends over 14 amino acids. The V end lost 1 base, the J end lost 5 bases, and 14 bases lay between the germline ends. The germline V gene has CDR1 GTSNPN and CDR2 SVGIG (reference sequence). The chain employs TRBV30 and TRBJ2-5, with a tentative D call TRBD2 (6 bases). This receptor was identified in an adult with an advanced solid tumor such as melanoma, head and neck, liver or kidney cancer. Sequenced here: CD4+ or CD8+ T cells sorted from blood, sampled in a trial of the OX40 agonist ivuxolimab. The CDR3 spells CAWSGDSRKETQYF. The CDR3 nucleotides read TGTGCCTGGAGTGGGGACTCGCGAAAGGAGACCCAGTACTTC.